This TCR beta chain came from a study of Tregs in tolerant kidney transplant recipients. Turning to the study itself: CD4+CD25+CD127- cells came from approximately three-day belatacept mixed lymphocyte reactions, some with approximately five-day graft donor restimulation.

Sequenced by immunoSEQ multiplex PCR; TCRdb stores in-frame clones only, minus some. The data contain fewer than 45,000 clones, nearly 97% of them singletons. The V end lost 3 bases, the J end lost 5 bases, and 7 bases lay between the germline ends. Germline loops: CDR1 KGHSH, CDR2 LQKENI. This CDR3 region has 12 residues. As for this clone: Antigen specificity is unknown.

General study points: The most relevant donor-specific Treg TCRbeta repertoire apparently came from expansion with activated donor B cells. This study did not directly address biological reproducibility.

The J gene is TRBJ1-1, the V gene TRBV18; the D gene is possibly TRBD1 (5 bases). Sample: Tregs from blood cultured with allogeneic cells. The receptor comes from a human donor in good health. CDR3 in amino acids: CASSPWGTEAFF. The DNA of the CDR3 is TGTGCCAGCTCACCTTGGGGGACTGAAGCTTTCTTT. Full variable domain (remainder filled in from reference TRBV18 and TRBJ1-1): NAGVMQNPRHLVRRRGQEARLRCSPMKGHSHVYWYRQLPEEGLKFMVYLQKENIIDESGMPKERFSAEFPKEGPSILRIQQVVRGDSAAYFCASSPWGTEAFFGQGTRLTVV.